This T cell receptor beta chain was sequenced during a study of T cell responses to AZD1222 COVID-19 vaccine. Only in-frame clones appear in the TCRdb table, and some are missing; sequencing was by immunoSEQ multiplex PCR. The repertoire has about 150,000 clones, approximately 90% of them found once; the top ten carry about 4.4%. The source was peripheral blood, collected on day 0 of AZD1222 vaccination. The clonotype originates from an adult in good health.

CDR3 residues: CASSIPRQNLSGNTIYF. As DNA, the CDR3 is TGTGCCAGTAGTATACCACGACAGAACCTCTCTGGAAACACCATATATTTT. The chain links TRBV19 to TRBJ1-3; perhaps TRBD1 as D (5 bases). The germline CDR1 and CDR2 sequences are LNHDA and SQIVND (reference sequence). The V end lost 2 bases, the J end lost 0 bases, and 14 bases lay between the germline ends. The CDR3 is 17 amino acids.